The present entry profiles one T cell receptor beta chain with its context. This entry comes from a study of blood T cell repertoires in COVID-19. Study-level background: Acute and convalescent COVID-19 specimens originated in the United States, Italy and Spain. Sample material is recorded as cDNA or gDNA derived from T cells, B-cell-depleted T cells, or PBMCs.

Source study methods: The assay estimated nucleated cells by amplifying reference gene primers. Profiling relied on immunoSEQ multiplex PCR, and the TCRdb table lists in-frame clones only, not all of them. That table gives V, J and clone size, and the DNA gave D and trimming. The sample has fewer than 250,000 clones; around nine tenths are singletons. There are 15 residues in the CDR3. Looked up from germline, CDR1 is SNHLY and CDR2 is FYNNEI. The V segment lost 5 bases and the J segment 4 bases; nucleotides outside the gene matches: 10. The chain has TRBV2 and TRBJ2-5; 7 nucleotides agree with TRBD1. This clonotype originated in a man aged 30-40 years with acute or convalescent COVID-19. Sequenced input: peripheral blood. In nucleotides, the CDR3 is TGTGCCAGCAGTTCCCCCGGACAGGCCGGAGAGACCCAGTACTTC. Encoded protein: CASSSPGQAGETQYF.